This TCR beta chain originates from a study of T cell responses to AZD1222 COVID-19 vaccine (dated by TCRdb to about 2021). Describing the broader study: AZD1222 recipients whose second dose came at about 4 weeks and those whose second dose came at about 12 weeks were combined into one group, since spike-specific TCR depth and breadth did not differ between the two schedules. TCR sequencing was performed for 230 to 250 trial participants, of whom 200 to 220 were given two doses of AZD1222 and about 25 were given two doses of MenACWY control vaccine. Trial participants were enrolled into age subgroups of 18-55, 56-69 and 70-plus years, which contained about 150, 27 and 61 TCR-sequenced participants, respectively. Study-wide conclusions, independent of this receptor: Because no samples from the day 14 peak response were available, repertoires could be characterized only after the peak T cell response. The whole spike protein was spanned by vaccine-associated CD4 TCRs, and dominant responses were seen in regions 160-218 and 743-854. Participants were mostly white British, with more females than males. The authors suggested clonal diversity may have been underestimated. Conclusions about previously exposed vaccinees are limited because only six or seven AZD1222 recipients were SARS-CoV-2 seropositive at baseline. In the small 56-69-year group, the increase in depth fell short of significance, most likely because of low power. A significant rise in spike-specific TCR breadth and depth was observed after two AZD1222 doses relative to day 0 and relative to MenACWY recipients. Reportedly, almost half of the unique spike-specific TCRs recognized epitopes lying outside the regions that are mutated in the B.1.351 and B.1.1.7 variants.

The time point label here, explained by the study, means: baseline before first vaccination. Samples from vaccinated people were obtained from the UK trials COV001 and COV002, which included a single-blind randomized controlled phase 2/3 trial of AZD1222 (ChAdOx1 nCoV-19) in healthy adults. For TCRbeta chain sequencing, PBMC samples from trial participants were taken at day 0 and at day 28 after the second dose. Details on this clone: Its antigen is not yet known. Per-nucleotide qualities are absent, and no much larger clonotype sits a single base away.

Trimming removed 2 bases from V and 8 bases from J, leaving 12 bases between the germline ends. Including the terminal cysteine and phenylalanine, the CDR3 comprises 13 residues. Just CDR3 DNA is preserved here, 39 bases in frame from base 1. Via the germline V gene, CDR1 is SNHLY and CDR2 FYNNEI. The CDR3 regions of human TCRbeta chains were analyzed by immunosequencing. On the authors' methods: Repertoire TCRs were checked for matches against a reference library of SARS-CoV-2-specific TCRs that had been generated using the MIRA antigen-specificity platform. Breadth was defined as the fraction of unique TCRs that were SARS-CoV-2-associated. Depth was defined as the fraction of total T cells that were SARS-CoV-2-associated. Using the MIRA data, every spike-specific TCR was mapped to the spike region that the TCR reacted to and assigned to either a CD4 or a CD8 class. Log10-transformed breadth and depth values were compared by one-way ANOVA with Sidak's multiple comparisons tests. The table comes from immuneACCESS by way of TCRdb, which keeps in-frame sequences with V and J called. Part of the clones is missing from these tables; in studies checked, under half for an unresolved V gene and the rest for unknown reasons. The V and J calls and clone size come from that table; D and trimming were worked out from the DNA. The sample data list 95,000 to 150,000 clones, and 92% of these were observed just once. Jointly, the top ten make up over 0.95% of the sample.

The TCR was taken from an adult in good health. The V gene is TRBV2 and the J gene is TRBJ1-2, with the D gene uncertain. The sample consisted of peripheral blood, taken on day 0 of AZD1222 vaccination. The CDR3 in this case is CASSENEGLGYTF. The nucleotide sequence is TGTGCCAGCAGTGAAAATGAGGGCTTAGGCTACACCTTC. Here the CDR3 is joined to the reference TRBV2 and TRBJ1-2 genes, and the full variable domain is: EPEVTQTPSHQVTQMGQEVILRCVPISNHLYFYWYRQILGQKVEFLVSFYNNEISEKSEIFDDQFSVERPDGSNFTLKIRSTKLEDSAMYFCASSENEGLGYTFGSGTRLTVV.